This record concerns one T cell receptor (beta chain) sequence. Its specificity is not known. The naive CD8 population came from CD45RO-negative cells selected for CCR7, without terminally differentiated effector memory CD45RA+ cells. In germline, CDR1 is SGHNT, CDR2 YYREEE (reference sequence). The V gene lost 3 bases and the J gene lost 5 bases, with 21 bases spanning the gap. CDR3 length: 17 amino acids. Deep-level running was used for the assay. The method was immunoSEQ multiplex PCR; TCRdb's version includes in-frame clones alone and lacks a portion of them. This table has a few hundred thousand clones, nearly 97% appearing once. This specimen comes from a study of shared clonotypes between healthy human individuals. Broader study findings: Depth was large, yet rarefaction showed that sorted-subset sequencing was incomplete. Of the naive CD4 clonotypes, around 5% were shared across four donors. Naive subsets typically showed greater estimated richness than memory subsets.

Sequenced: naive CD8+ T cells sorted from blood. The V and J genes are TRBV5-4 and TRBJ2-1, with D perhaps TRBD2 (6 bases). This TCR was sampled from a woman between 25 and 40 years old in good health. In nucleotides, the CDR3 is TGTGCCAGCAGCTCCCCTTTCGGCCTAGCGAAGAACAATGAGCAGTTCTTC. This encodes CASSSPFGLAKNNEQFF.